This TCR beta chain derives from a study of shared clonotypes between healthy human individuals. Findings and limits, study-wide: All-four-donor shared clonotypes had higher generation probabilities than non-shared clonotypes did. Tissues were not sampled, only blood, and their repertoires likely differ. Limited genetic and exposure-history diversity came from having few donors.

Splitting the CD4+ cells yielded a CD45RA+ naive subset and a CD45RA-negative memory subset. Assay used: immunoSEQ multiplex PCR; TCRdb lists only in-frame clones, some missing. The repertoire has approximately 2.4 million clones, approximately 96% of them found once; the top ten carry approximately 0.13%. CDR3 length equals 14 residues. V dropped 5 bases and J dropped 2 bases, with 13 bases sitting between them. Germline V lookup: CDR1 MDHEN, CDR2 SYDVKM. This clone was detected once. Its antigen is unidentified. This chain connects TRBV28 to TRBJ2-7; D might be TRBD1 (6 bases). This sequence was found in a man between 18 and 29 years old in good health. The specimen sequenced was naive CD4+ T cells sorted from blood. As to subset: CD45RA+ positively selected. The CDR3 nucleotides are TGTGCCAGCAGTACACAGGGTATCGCCTACGAGCAGTACTTC. This sequence encodes CASSTQGIAYEQYF.